This TCR beta chain was observed in a study of blood T cell repertoires in COVID-19 (dated by TCRdb to 2018 to 2021). About the investigation overall: Samples from collaborators originated in the United States, Italy and Spain and spanned both the acute and convalescent phases of COVID-19. A freely available public database, intended as a resource for researchers studying the immune response to SARS-CoV-2, is where the repertoires were released. A de-identified subject ID, COVID-19 status, age in years and sex were almost always included in the sample metadata. The samples were drawn from two sources: the first 160 participants of the ongoing ImmuneRACE study, and about 1,300 subjects contributed by 6 global collaborators. The material from the prospective study consisted of cDNA or gDNA derived from T cells, B-cell-depleted T cells, or PBMCs. Subjects who had been exposed to COVID-19, were actively infected with it, or had recovered from it provided the deeply sampled blood TCRbeta repertoires that made up the dataset. Where HLA class I and class II types were available, the types were taken from metadata supplied by the sample provider, not from assay-based typing.

TCRbeta CDR3 regions were amplified from genomic DNA using the immunoSEQ Assay, a bias-controlled multiplex PCR. The authors' analysis ran thus. Within the assay, amplification of reference gene primers was used to estimate how many nucleated cells each sample contained. Sequence reads were collapsed and filtered to measure the absolute abundance of every unique TCRbeta CDR3 rearrangement. For each sample, productive Simpson clonality was calculated by taking the square root of Simpson's diversity index across productive rearrangements. As stored in TCRdb, this immuneACCESS dataset retains in-frame rearrangements with V and J assigned. A fraction of the clones does not appear; measured against another copy, unresolved V genes explain less than half of the discrepancy, and the remainder lacks a known reason. V, J and clone size are those of that table, while D and trimming were read from the DNA. In all, the sample holds about 500,000 clones, and roughly 87% of those were seen once. The leading ten clones occupy roughly 1% of the sample.

One collaborating source in Seattle enrolled patients while the patients were actively infected and followed the patients over time throughout the course of disease. The collaborating institutions used their own protocols to collect whole blood in K2EDTA tubes. Collaborator samples were shipped for TCRbeta analysis as frozen whole blood, isolated PBMCs, or DNA extracted from either sample type. Comments on this clone: Its antigen target is currently unknown. No per-base quality is available; no much larger clone lies one base away.

Germline trimming: 4 bases from V, 2 bases from J; junction bases outside gene matches: 5. The CDR3 measures 15 amino acids from cysteine to phenylalanine. The sequence is cut down to CDR3 DNA, 45 bases in frame from base 1. From a lookup of the germline V gene, CDR1 and CDR2 are SGHDT and YYEEEE. Broad study findings and their caveats: The amount of clinical and demographic metadata varied by source and participant and was provided uncurated.

Input material: peripheral blood. Here the chain combines TRBV5-6 and TRBJ1-5; 8 of the junction bases match TRBD1. The clonotype originates from a man between 18 and 29 years old with COVID-19, enrolled during active disease. CDR3 loop: CASSRQGLGNQPQHF. The DNA reads TGTGCCAGCAGCAGACAGGGGCTCGGCAATCAGCCCCAGCATTTT.